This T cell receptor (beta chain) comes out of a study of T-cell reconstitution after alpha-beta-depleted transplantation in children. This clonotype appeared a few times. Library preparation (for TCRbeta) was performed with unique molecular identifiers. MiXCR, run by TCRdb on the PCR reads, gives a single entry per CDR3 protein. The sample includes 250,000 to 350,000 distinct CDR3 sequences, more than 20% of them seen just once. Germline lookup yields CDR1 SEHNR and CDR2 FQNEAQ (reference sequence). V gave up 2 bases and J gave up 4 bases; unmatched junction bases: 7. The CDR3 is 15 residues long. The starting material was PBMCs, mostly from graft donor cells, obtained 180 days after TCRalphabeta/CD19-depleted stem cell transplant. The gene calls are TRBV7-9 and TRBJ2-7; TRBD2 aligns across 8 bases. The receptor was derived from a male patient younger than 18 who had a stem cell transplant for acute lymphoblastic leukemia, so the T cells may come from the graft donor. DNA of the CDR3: TGTGCCAGCAGCTTAAACAGCGGGAGTCTGTACGAGCAGTACTTC. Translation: CASSLNSGSLYEQYF.